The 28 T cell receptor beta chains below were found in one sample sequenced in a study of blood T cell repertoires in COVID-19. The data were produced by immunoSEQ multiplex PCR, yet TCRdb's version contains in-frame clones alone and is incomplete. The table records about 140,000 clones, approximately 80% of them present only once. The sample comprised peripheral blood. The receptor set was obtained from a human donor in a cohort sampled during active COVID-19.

The CDR3 nucleotides are TGTGCCAGCAGGAGACAGGGGTGGACTGAAGCTTTCTTT. Encoded protein: CASRRQGWTEAFF. This chain uses TRBV6-5 with TRBJ1-1; 8 nucleotides agree with TRBD1. The CDR3 covers 13 residues. CDR1 and CDR2 from the germline V gene are MNHEY and SVGAGI. V lost 6 bases and J lost 5; bases outside the gene matches: 5.

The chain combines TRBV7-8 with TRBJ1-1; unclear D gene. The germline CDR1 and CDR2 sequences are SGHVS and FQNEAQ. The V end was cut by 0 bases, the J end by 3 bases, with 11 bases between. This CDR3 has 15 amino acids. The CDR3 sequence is CASSLARPADTEAFF. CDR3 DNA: TGTGCCAGCAGCTTAGCCCGCCCGGCGGACACTGAAGCTTTCTTT.

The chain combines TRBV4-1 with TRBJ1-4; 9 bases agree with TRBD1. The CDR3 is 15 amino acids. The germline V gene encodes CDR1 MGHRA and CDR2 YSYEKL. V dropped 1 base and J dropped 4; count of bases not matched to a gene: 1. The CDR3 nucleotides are TGCGCCAGCAGCCAAGGACAGGGGGTTAATGAAAAACTGTTTTTT. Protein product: CASSQGQGVNEKLFF.

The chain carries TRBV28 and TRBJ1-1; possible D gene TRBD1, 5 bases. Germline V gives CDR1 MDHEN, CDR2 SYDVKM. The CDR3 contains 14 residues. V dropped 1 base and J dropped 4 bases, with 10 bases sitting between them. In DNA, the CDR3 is TGTGCCAGCAGTTTATCTTTGGGGGGCACTGAAGCTTTCTTT. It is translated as CASSLSLGGTEAFF. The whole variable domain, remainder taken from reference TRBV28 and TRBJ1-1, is DVKVTQSSRYLVKRTGEKVFLECVQDMDHENMFWYRQDPGLGLRLIYFSYDVKMKEKGDIPEGYSVSREKKERFSLILESASTNQTSMYLCASSLSLGGTEAFFGQGTRLTVV.

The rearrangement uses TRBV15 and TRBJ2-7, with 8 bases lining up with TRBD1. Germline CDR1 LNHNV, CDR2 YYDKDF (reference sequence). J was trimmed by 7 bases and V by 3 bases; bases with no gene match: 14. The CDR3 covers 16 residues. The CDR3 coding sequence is TGTGCCACCAGCAGTACCCCCGGGACAGGCCTTCGGGAGCAGTACTTC. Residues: CATSSTPGTGLREQYF.

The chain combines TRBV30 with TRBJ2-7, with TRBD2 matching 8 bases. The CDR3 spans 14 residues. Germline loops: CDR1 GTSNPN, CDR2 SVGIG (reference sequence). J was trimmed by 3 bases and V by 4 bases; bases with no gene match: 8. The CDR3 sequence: CAWKSWTSSYEQYF. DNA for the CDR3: TGTGCCTGGAAGAGTTGGACTAGCAGCTACGAGCAGTACTTC.

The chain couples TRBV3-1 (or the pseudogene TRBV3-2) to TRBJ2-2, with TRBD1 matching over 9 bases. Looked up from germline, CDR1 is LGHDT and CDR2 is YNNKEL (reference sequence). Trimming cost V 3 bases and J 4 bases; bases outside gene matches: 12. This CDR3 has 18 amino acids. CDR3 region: CASSHASLGTGPTGELFF. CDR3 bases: TGTGCCAGCAGCCATGCATCCTTGGGGACAGGGCCCACCGGGGAGCTGTTTTTT.

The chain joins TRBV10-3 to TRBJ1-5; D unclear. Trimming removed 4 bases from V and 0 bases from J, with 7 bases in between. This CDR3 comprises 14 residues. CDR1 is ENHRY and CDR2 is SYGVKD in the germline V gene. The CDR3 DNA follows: TGTGCCATCAGTGTCGGGGATAGCAATCAGCCCCAGCATTTT. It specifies CAISVGDSNQPQHF.

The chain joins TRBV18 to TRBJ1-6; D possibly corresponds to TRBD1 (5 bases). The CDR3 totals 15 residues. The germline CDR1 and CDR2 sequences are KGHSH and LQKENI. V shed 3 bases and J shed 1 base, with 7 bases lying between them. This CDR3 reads CASSPTDSYNSPLHF. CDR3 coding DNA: TGTGCCAGCTCACCGACAGATTCCTATAATTCACCCCTCCACTTT.

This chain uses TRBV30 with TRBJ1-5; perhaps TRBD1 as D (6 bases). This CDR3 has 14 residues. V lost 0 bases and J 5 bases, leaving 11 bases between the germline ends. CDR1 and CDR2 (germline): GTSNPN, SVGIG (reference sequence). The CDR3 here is CAWSVGGLDQPQHF. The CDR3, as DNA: TGTGCCTGGAGTGTAGGGGGTCTAGATCAGCCCCAGCATTTT.

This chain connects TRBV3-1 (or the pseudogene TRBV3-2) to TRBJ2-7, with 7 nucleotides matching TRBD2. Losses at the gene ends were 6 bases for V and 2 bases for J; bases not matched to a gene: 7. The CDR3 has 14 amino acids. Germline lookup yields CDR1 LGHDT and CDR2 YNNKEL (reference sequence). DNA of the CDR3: TGTGCCAGCAGATCTAGCGGACACACCTACGAGCAGTACTTC. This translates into CASRSSGHTYEQYF.

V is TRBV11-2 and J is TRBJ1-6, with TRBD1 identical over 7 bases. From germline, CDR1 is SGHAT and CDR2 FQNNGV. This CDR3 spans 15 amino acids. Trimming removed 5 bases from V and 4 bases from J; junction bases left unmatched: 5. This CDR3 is CASSRTGDYNSPLHF. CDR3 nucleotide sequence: TGTGCCAGCAGCAGGACAGGCGATTATAATTCACCCCTCCACTTT. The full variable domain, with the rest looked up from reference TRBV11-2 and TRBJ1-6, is EAGVAQSPRYKIIEKRQSVAFWCNPISGHATLYWYQQILGQGPKLLIQFQNNGVVDDSQLPKDRFSAERLKGVDSTLKIQPAKLEDSAVYLCASSRTGDYNSPLHFGNGTRLTVT.

The CDR3 reads CASSLGTVNTDTQYF. The CDR3 DNA reads as TGCGCCAGCAGCTTAGGGACAGTTAACACAGATACGCAGTATTTT. The rearrangement uses TRBV5-1 and TRBJ2-3; TRBD1 agrees at 7 bases. The CDR3 is made up of 15 amino acids. Germline V gene data show CDR1 as SGHRS and CDR2 as YFSETQ. Germline trimming cut 2 bases from V and 2 bases from J; bases unmatched to any gene: 5.

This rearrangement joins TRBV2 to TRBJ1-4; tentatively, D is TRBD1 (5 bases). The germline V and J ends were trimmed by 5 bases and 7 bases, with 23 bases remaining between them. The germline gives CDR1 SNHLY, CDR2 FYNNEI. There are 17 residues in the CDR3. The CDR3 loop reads CASSRGGAGSLGEKLFF. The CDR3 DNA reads TGTGCCAGCAGTCGGGGAGGGGCCGGTAGTCTAGGTGAAAAACTGTTTTTT.

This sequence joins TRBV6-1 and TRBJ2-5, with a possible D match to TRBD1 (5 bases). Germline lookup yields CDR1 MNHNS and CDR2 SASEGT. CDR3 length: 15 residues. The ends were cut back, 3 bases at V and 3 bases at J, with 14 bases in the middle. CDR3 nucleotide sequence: TGTGCCAGCAGTGACCAGGGCTTGGTGGAAGAGACCCAGTACTTC. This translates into CASSDQGLVEETQYF.

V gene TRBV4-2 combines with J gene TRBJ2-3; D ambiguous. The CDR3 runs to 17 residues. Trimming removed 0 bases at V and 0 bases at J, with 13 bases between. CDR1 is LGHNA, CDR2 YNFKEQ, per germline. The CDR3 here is CASSQDGQPYSTDTQYF. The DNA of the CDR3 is TGTGCCAGCAGCCAAGATGGGCAACCCTATAGCACAGATACGCAGTATTTT.

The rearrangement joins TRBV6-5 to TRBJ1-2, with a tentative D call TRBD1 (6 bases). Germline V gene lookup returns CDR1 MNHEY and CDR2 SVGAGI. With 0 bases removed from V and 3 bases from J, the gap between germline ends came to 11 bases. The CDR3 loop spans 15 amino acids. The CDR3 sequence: CASSYSGSGDYGYTF. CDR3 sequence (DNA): TGTGCCAGCAGTTACTCCGGCTCAGGGGACTATGGCTACACCTTC.

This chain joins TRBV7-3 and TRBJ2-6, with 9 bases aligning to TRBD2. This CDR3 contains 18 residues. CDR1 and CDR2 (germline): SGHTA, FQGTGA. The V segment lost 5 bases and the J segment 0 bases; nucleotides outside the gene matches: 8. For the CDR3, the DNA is TGTGCCAGCAGCCCCCGAGTGACTAGCGGCTCTGGGGCCAACGTCCTGACTTTC. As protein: CASSPRVTSGSGANVLTF.

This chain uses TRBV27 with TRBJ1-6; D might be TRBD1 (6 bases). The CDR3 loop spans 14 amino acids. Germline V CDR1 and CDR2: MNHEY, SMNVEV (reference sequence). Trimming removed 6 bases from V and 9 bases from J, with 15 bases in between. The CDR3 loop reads CASRMDRMFSPLHF. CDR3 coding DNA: TGTGCCAGCAGGATGGACAGAATGTTTTCACCCCTCCACTTT.

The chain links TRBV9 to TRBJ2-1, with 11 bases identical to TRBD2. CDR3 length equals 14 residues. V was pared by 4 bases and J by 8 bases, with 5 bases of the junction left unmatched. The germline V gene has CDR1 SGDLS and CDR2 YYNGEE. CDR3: CASSTGTSGDEQFF. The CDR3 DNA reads TGTGCCAGCAGCACGGGGACTAGCGGCGATGAGCAGTTCTTC.

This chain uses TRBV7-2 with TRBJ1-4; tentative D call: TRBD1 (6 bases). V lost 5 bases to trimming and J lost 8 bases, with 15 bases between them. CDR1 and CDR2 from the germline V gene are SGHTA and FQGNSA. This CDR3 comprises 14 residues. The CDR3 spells CASSVTGPGEKLFF. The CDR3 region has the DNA TGTGCCAGCAGCGTTACAGGGCCTGGAGAAAAACTGTTTTTT.

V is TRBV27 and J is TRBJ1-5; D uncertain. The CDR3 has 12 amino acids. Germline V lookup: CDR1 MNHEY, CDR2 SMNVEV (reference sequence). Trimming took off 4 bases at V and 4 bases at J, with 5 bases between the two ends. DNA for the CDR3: TGTGCCAGCAGTTCTTTTAATCAGCCCCAGCATTTT. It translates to CASSSFNQPQHF.

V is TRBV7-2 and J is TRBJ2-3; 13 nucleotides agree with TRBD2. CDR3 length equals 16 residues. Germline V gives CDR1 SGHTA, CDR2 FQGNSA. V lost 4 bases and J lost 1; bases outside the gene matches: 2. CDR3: CASSSGLAGGTDTQYF. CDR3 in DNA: TGTGCCAGCAGCTCTGGACTAGCGGGAGGCACAGATACGCAGTATTTT.

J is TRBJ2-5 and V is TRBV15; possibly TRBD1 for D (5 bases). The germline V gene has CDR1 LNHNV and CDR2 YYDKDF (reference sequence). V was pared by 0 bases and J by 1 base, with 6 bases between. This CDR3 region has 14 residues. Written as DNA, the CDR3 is TGTGCCACCAGCAGAGACCAGGGCCAAGAGACCCAGTACTTC. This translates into CATSRDQGQETQYF.

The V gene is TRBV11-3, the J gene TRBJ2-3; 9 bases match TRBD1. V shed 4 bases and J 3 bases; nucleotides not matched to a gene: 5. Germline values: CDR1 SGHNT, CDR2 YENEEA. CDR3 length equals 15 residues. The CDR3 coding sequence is TGTGCCAGCAGCTCCCGCGGGACAGGGACAGATACGCAGTATTTT. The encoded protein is CASSSRGTGTDTQYF.

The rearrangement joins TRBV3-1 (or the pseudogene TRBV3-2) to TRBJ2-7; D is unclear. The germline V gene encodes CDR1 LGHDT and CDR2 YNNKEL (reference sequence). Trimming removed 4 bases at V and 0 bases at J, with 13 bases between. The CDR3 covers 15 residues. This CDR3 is CASSPHSSSSYEQYF. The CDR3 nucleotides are TGTGCCAGCAGCCCACACAGCTCAAGCTCCTACGAGCAGTACTTC.

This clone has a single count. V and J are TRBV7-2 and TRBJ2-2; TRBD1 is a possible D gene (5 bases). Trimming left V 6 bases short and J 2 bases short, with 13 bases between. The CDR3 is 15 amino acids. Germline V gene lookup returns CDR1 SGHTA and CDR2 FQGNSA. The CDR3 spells CASRQDRSNTGELFF. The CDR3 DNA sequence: TGTGCCAGCAGACAGGACCGGAGTAACACCGGGGAGCTGTTTTTT.

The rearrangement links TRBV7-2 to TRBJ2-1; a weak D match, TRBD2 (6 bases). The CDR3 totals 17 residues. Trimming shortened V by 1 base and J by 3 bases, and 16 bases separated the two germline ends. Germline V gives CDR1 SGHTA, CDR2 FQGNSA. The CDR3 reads CASSLVVVGGNYNEQFF. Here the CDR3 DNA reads TGTGCCAGCAGCTTAGTAGTAGTCGGGGGTAACTACAATGAGCAGTTCTTC.